This T cell receptor beta chain was captured by sequencing in a study of breast tumors, draining lymph nodes, adjacent tissues (dated by TCRdb to about 2016). Study-wide context: Breast cancer patients provided tumor, adjacent nontumor tissue and axillary lymph nodes, and the study compared the TCR beta repertoires across these three sources. The study was designed to assess the relationships and possible T-cell exchange between tumor, surrounding tissue and draining lymph node repertoires in human breast cancer.

The paper as a whole reports these results and caveats: Tumors showed preferential V and J gene usage, and their T-cell repertoire diversity fell below that of lymph nodes yet above that of nontumor tissue. The conclusion that tumor T cells originate in lymph nodes was presented as consistent with a hypothesis rather than as directly demonstrated. Tumor and nontumor tissue repertoires were significantly more similar in luminal-like than in basal-like breast cancer. The data were considered consistent with the idea that most tumor T cells come from the lymph node and then expand in tumor tissue.

This clonotype was found many times. No cognate antigen has been identified for it. Nothing much larger sits one base from this clone, and base qualities are not available. Sequencing relied on an Illumina HiSeq 2000. TCR beta chain libraries were generated through multiplex PCR amplification. The amplified TCR beta chain products were analyzed by high-throughput sequencing. TCRdb ran its own pipeline on the public reads, namely fastp trimming at Q25 and MiXCR clone calling, and kept in-frame beta chains. Every distinct CDR3 protein forms one entry, paired with its most common genes and DNA. In all, the sample holds 50,000 to 85,000 distinct CDR3 sequences, and 43% of those were seen once. The ten most abundant clones make up over 7.5% of the sample. From V the trimming removes 7 bases and from J it removes 11 bases, while the gene matches leave 8 bases of the junction unaccounted for. From cysteine to phenylalanine, the CDR3 is 13 amino acids long. Only CDR3 DNA is held: 39 bases, read in frame from base 1. The germline V gene (reference sequence) gives CDR1 as LNHDA and CDR2 as SQIVND.

This sequence originates from a female donor with breast cancer. Some clones in this sample may be carry-over from other donors' samples. What was sequenced was breast tumor tissue. Rearrangement joined TRBV19 to TRBJ2-1; TRBD2 agrees with 10 junctional bases. The DNA sequence reads TGTGCCAGTAACAAGCGGGAGGGCCTGAAGCAGTTCTTC. Translation gives CASNKREGLKQFF.